The TCR beta chain under discussion was sequenced for a study of T-cell memory formation after mild COVID-19. In the study overall: In these data, TCR clusters were largely donor specific. Study-level points and caveats: Whether day 37 second-wave clones are SARS-CoV-2-specific was not confirmed.

The V end was cut by 0 bases, the J end by 3 bases, with 16 bases between. Germline assignment: CDR1 SGHRS and CDR2 YFSETQ. There are 16 residues in the CDR3. This clonotype was seen a few times. Antigen specificity is unknown. TCR alpha and TCR beta cDNA libraries carrying sample barcodes and UMIs were produced by 5'RACE using constant-segment primers. Using its own MiXCR run on the 5' RACE reads, TCRdb lists one record per CDR3 protein. The sample contains roughly 450,000 distinct CDR3 sequences, approximately 18% of which appear only once. V is TRBV5-1 and J is TRBJ2-7; no clear D gene. This TCR came from an adult woman who had mild COVID-19 (a few samples of this study predate the infection). Cell type and time point are not known. The specimen was PBMCs or a T cell subset sorted from them (not recorded which). For the CDR3, the DNA is TGCGCCAGCAGCTTGGCTGTGGGCAGCCCGAACTACGAGCAGTACTTC. It translates to CASSLAVGSPNYEQYF.